A single count supports the clone carrying this TCR beta chain. This table comes from immunoSEQ multiplex PCR, and its TCRdb copy is limited to in-frame clones, with some not included. Among some 150,000 clones listed, under 85% were seen once. The CDR3 has 18 residues. The V segment lost 11 bases and the J segment 2 bases; nucleotides outside the gene matches: 21. In germline, CDR1 is LNHNV, CDR2 YYDKDF (reference sequence). The data originate from a study of blood T cell repertoires in COVID-19. This clonotype originated in a woman under 30 who had been exposed to COVID-19. The sequenced material came from PBMCs or T cells enriched from blood (not recorded which). The rearrangement joins TRBV15 to TRBJ1-5, with TRBD1 identical over 7 bases. The CDR3 DNA is TGTGCCGAACAGGAACCCGGCCAGGGGGGCGAGGGCAATCAGCCCCAGCATTTT. It translates to CAEQEPGQGGEGNQPQHF.